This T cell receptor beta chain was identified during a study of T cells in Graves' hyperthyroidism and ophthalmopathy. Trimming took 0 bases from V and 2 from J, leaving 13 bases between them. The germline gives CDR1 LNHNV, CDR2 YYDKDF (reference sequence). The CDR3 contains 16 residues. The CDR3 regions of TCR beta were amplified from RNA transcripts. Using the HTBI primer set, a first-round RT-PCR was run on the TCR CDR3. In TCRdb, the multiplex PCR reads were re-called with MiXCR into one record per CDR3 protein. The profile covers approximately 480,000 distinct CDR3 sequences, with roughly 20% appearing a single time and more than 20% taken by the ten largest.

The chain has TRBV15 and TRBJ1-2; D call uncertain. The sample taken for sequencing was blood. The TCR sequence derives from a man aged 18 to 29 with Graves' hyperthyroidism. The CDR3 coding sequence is TGTGCCACCAGCAGAGATGTCGAACGGCCCAACTATGGCTACACCTTC. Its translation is CATSRDVERPNYGYTF. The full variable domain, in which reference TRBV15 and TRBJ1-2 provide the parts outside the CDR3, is DAMVIQNPRYQVTQFGKPVTLSCSQTLNHNVMYWYQQKSSQAPKLLFHYYDKDFNNEADTPDNFQSRRPNTSFCFLDIRSPGLGDTAMYLCATSRDVERPNYGYTFGSGTRLTVV.